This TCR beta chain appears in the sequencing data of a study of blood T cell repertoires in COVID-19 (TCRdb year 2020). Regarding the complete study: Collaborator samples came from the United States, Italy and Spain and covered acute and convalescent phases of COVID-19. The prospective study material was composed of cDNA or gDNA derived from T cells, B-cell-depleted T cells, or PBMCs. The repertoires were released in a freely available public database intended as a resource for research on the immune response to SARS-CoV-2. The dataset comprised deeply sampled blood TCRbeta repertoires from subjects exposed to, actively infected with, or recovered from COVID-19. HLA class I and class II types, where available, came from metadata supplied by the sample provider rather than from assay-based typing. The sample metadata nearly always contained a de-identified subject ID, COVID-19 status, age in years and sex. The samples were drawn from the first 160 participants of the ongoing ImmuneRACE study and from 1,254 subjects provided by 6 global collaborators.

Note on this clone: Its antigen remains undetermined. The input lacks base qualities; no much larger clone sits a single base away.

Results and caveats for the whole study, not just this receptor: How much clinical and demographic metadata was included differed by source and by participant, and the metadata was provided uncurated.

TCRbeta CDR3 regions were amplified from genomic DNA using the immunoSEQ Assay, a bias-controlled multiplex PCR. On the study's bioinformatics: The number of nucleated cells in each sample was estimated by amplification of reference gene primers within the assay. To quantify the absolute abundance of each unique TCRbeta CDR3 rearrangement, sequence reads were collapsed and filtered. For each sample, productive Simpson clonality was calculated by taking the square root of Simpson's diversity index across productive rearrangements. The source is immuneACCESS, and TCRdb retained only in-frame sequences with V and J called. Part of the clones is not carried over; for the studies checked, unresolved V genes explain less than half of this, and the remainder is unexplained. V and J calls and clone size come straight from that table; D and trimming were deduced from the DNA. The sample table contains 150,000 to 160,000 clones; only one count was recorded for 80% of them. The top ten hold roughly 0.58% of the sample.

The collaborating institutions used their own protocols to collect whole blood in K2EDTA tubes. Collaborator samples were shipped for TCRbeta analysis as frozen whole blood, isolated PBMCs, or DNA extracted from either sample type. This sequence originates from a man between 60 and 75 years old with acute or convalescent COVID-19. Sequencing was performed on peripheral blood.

This receptor carries the CDR3 CASSVAGGYTDTQYF. The base sequence is TGTGCCAGCAGCGTAGCGGGGGGTTACACAGATACGCAGTATTTT. This receptor chain uses TRBV9 and TRBJ2-3, with TRBD2 identical over 7 junction bases. V has 0 bases trimmed and J has 2 bases trimmed; junction bases matching no gene number 3. CDR1 SGDLS and CDR2 YYNGEE are derived from the germline V gene. The CDR3, from cysteine to phenylalanine, totals 15 residues. Only the CDR3 DNA stays, 45 bases, in frame from base 1.